This T cell receptor (beta chain) appears in the sequencing data of a study of T cell repertoires in cytomegalovirus infection. About the study: Matching HLA type, along with CMV infection, was indicated by public TCR beta signatures.

Regarding the study as a whole: People with CMV and the relevant HLA were identified by cumulative public TCR beta family frequency. CMV-specific HLA-C-restricted TCR beta clonotypes dominated the ex vivo response.

In regard to this clonotype: The antigen is unknown.

Using its own MiXCR run on the reads, TCRdb lists one record per CDR3 protein. Of about 120,000 distinct CDR3 sequences listed, 10% are singletons. The CDR3 contains 13 residues. CDR1 and CDR2 (germline): SGHNT, YYREEE (reference sequence). J gave up 6 bases and V 5 bases, and 7 bases lay outside the gene matches. This sequence originates from a human donor in good health (CMV status not recorded). Some clones in this sample may be carry-over from other donors' samples. The chain uses TRBV5-4 and TRBJ1-1; 7 bases map to TRBD1. What was sequenced was PBMCs, sequenced either directly or after in vitro stimulation (not recorded which). The CDR3: CASSTSRGPEAFF. The CDR3 DNA sequence: TGTGCCAGCAGTACTAGTAGGGGGCCTGAAGCTTTCTTT.